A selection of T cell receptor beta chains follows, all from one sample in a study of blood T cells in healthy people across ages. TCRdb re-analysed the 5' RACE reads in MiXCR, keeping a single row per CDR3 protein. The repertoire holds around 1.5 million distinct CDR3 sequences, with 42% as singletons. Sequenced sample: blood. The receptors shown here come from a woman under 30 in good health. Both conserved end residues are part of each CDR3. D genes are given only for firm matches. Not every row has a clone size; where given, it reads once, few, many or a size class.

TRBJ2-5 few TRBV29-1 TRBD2 CSGLAGEETQYF TGCAGCGGCCTAGCGGGGGAAGAGACCCAGTACTTC
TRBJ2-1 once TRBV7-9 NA CASSLRVASNEQFF TGTGCCAGCAGCTTACGCGTCGCGAGCAATGAGCAGTTCTTC
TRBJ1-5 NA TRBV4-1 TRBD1 CASSRTGINQPQHF TGCGCCAGCAGCCGGACAGGGATAAATCAGCCCCAGCATTTT
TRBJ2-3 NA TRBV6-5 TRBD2 CASGSGGRGTDTQYF TGTGCCAGCGGCAGCGGGGGGCGGGGCACAGATACGCAGTATTTT
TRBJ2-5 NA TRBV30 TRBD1 CAWGGGQGQETQYF TGTGCCTGGGGAGGAGGACAGGGACAAGAGACCCAGTACTTC
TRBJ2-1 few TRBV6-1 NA CASSEARYPRGSYNEQFF TGTGCCAGCAGTGAAGCCCGCTACCCGCGGGGCTCCTACAATGAGCAGTTCTTC
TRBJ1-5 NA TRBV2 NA CASSDQSNQPQHF TGTGCCAGCAGTGACCAGAGCAATCAGCCCCAGCATTTT
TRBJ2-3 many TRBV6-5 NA CASRTTDTQYF TGTGCCAGCAGGACTACAGATACGCAGTATTTT
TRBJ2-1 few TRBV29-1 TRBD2 CSVPREGLNEQFF TGCAGCGTTCCCCGGGAGGGCCTGAATGAGCAGTTCTTC
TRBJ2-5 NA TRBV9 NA CASSPTMSPSQETQYF TGTGCCAGCAGCCCGACGATGTCGCCCTCCCAAGAGACCCAGTACTTC
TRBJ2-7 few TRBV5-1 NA CASSLERSVGYEQYF TGCGCCAGCAGCTTGGAACGGAGCGTAGGGTACGAGCAGTACTTC
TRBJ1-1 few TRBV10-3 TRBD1 CAISEWARTGAEAFF TGTGCCATCAGTGAGTGGGCCCGGACAGGGGCTGAAGCTTTCTTT
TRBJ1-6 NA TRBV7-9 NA CASSLAGESLHF TGTGCCAGCAGCTTGGCAGGAGAATCCCTCCACTTT
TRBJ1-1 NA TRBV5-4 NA CASSPTGGKEAFF TGTGCCAGCAGCCCCACCGGAGGTAAGGAGGCTTTCTTT
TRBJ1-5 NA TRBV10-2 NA CATAQEWRGLNQPQHF TGCGCCACCGCACAAGAATGGCGAGGGCTAAATCAGCCCCAGCATTTT
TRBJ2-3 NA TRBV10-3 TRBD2 CAISAGTSGRDTQYF TGTGCCATCAGCGCCGGGACTAGCGGGAGGGATACGCAGTATTTT
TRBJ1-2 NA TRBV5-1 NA CASSGTTANYGYTF TGCGCCAGCAGCGGGACGACGGCGAACTATGGCTACACCTTC
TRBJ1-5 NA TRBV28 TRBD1 CASSATGGKQPQHF TGTGCCAGCAGCGCGACAGGGGGCAAACAGCCCCAGCATTTT
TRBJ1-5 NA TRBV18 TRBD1 CASSPGPGQGYSNQPQHF TGTGCCAGCTCACCGGGCCCTGGACAGGGCTATAGCAATCAGCCCCAGCATTTT
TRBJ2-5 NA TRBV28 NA CASSLPSGETQYF TGTGCCAGCAGTTTACCCAGCGGAGAGACCCAGTACTTC
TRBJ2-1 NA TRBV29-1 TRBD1 CSVRAGTGGDEQFF TGCAGCGTAAGAGCCGGGACAGGGGGCGATGAGCAGTTCTTC
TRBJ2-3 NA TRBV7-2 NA CASSLEGPTQYF TGTGCCAGCAGCTTAGAAGGGCCGACGCAGTATTTT
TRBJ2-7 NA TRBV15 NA CATSRDNDYEQYF TGTGCCACCAGCAGAGATAACGACTACGAGCAGTACTTC
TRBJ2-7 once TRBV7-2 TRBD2 CASSPPTGTSGFDEQYF TGTGCCAGCAGCCCCCCGACCGGGACTAGCGGCTTCGATGAGCAGTACTTC
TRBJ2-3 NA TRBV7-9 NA CASSLTEKGVGTDTQYF TGTGCCAGCAGCTTGACGGAAAAGGGTGTGGGCACAGATACGCAGTATTTT
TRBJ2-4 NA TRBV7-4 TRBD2 CASSSLGTSEILAKNIQYF TGTGCCAGCAGCTCCTTGGGGACTAGCGAGATATTAGCCAAAAACATTCAGTACTTC
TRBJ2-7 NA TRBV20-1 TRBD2 CSARDESGRPYYEQYF TGCAGTGCTAGAGATGAAAGCGGGAGGCCGTACTACGAGCAGTACTTC
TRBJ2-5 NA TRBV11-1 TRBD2 CASSRRLAGGKETQYF TGTGCCAGCAGCCGCCGACTAGCGGGGGGTAAAGAGACCCAGTACTTC
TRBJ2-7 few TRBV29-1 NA CSVRETSIDEQYF TGCAGCGTTCGGGAGACAAGCATCGACGAGCAGTACTTC
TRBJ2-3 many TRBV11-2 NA CASSLERATTDTQYF TGTGCCAGCAGCTTGGAGCGGGCAACCACAGATACGCAGTATTTT
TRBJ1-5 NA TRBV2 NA CASSVEGSARQPQHF TGTGCCAGCAGTGTGGAGGGCTCGGCCCGTCAGCCCCAGCATTTT
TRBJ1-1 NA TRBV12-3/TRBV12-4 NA CASSFMAEAFF TGTGCCAGCAGTTTTATGGCAGAAGCTTTCTTT
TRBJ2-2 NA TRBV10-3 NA CAISEGATGELFF TGTGCCATCAGTGAGGGGGCCACCGGGGAGCTGTTTTTT
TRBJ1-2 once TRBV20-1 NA CSARLDTNYYGYTF TGCAGTGCTAGACTCGACACCAACTACTATGGCTACACCTTC
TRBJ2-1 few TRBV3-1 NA CASSQEPGGSNEQFF TGTGCCAGCAGCCAAGAACCAGGGGGGAGCAATGAGCAGTTCTTC
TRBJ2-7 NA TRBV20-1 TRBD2 CSASPPSGGYEQYF TGCAGTGCTAGCCCTCCTAGCGGGGGCTACGAGCAGTACTTC
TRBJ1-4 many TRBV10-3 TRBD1 CAISGGPQGAELFF TGTGCCATCAGCGGAGGGCCACAGGGGGCGGAACTGTTTTTT
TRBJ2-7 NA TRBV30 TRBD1 CAWSVRDRVHEQYF TGTGCCTGGAGTGTACGGGACAGGGTGCACGAGCAGTACTTC
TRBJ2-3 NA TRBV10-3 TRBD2 CAISVKGLAGQPSTDTQYF TGTGCCATCAGCGTTAAGGGACTAGCGGGGCAACCTAGCACAGATACGCAGTATTTT
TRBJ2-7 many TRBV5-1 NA CASRLDPSSSYEQYF TGCGCCAGCAGATTAGATCCATCCAGCTCCTACGAGCAGTACTTC
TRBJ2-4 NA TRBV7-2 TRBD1 CASSLGTGLYELYF TGTGCCAGCAGCTTAGGGACAGGGCTCTACGAGCTGTACTTC
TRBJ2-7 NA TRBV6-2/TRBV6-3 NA CASVGLGYEQYF TGTGCCTCTGTCGGTTTGGGCTACGAGCAGTACTTC
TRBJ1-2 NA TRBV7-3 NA CASSFRRVLNYGYTF TGTGCCAGCAGCTTTCGTCGTGTGCTTAACTATGGCTACACCTTC
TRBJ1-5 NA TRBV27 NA CASSPMDRVGLIQPQHF TGTGCCAGCAGTCCCATGGATAGGGTCGGTTTGATTCAGCCCCAGCATTTT
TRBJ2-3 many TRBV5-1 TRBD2 CASSLSGTSRRGADTQYF TGCGCCAGCAGCTTATCCGGGACTAGCCGGAGAGGGGCAGATACGCAGTATTTT
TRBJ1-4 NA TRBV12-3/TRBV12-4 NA CASSGTAYNEKLFF TGTGCCAGCAGCGGGACGGCTTATAATGAAAAACTGTTTTTT
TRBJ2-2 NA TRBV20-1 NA CSARRGSFNTGELFF TGCAGTGCTAGAAGAGGGTCTTTTAACACCGGGGAGCTGTTTTTT
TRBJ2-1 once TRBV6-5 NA CASSYKSTETQFF TGTGCCAGCAGCTACAAGTCGACAGAGACCCAGTTCTTC
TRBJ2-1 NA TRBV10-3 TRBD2 CAISDRGLADSSYNEQFF TGTGCCATCAGTGACCGGGGACTAGCGGATAGCTCCTACAATGAGCAGTTCTTC
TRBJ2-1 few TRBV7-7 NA CASSLEESSYNEQFF TGTGCTAGCAGCTTAGAGGAAAGCTCCTACAATGAGCAGTTCTTC
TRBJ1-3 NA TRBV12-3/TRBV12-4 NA CASGGRGNTIYF TGTGCCAGCGGGGGTCGCGGAAACACCATATATTTT
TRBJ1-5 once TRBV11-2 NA CSSSLRDKGIQPQHF TGTTCCAGCAGCTTACGGGACAAAGGGATCCAGCCCCAGCATTTT
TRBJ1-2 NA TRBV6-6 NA CASSYSKGQPSYGYTF TGTGCCAGCAGTTACTCGAAAGGACAGCCTTCCTATGGCTACACCTTC
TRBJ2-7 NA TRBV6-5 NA CASSLDSPRYEQYF TGTGCCAGCAGTTTGGACAGTCCGAGGTACGAGCAGTACTTC
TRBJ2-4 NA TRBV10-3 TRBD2 CAIREGDIQYF TGTGCCATCCGGGAGGGCGACATTCAGTACTTC
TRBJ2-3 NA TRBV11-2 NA CASTFETDSTGTQYF TGTGCCAGCACCTTTGAGACAGACAGCACAGGTACGCAGTATTTT
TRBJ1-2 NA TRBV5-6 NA CASSVYRGTLDGYTF TGTGCCAGCAGCGTCTACCGCGGGACTCTAGATGGCTACACCTTC